The clone carrying this T cell receptor beta chain was counted only a few times. Its antigen is not identified. The CDR3 is made up of 16 amino acids. The germline CDR1 and CDR2 sequences are SGHNT and YYREEE (reference sequence). Germline trimming cut 4 bases from V and 1 base from J; bases unmatched to any gene: 7. These data are taken from a study of beta chain features in type 1 diabetes. Study-level background: The patients were much like the healthy donors in age, gender and cell yields. Whole-study findings and limits: Equally in patients and controls, PCR might preferentially amplify shorter templates. TCRB repertoires of naive, central memory and Treg cells appeared more similar among patients than among healthy donors.

Expressed TCRB transcripts were sequenced because the isolated RNA had all been reverse transcribed beforehand. Sequenced naive, central memory and regulatory T cell samples produced an average of approximately 3.5 million reads. Libraries were prepared by immunoSEQ multiplex PCR; TCRdb keeps only in-frame clonotypes and omits some of them. The sample records fewer than 400,000 clones, 7.5% to 9% being singletons. The sequence was collected from a woman younger than 35 in good health. Sequenced: central memory CD4+ T cells from blood. The V call is TRBV5-4, the J call TRBJ1-2, with 10 bases identical to TRBD1. The CDR3 here is CASSMGQGTINYGYTF. CDR3 in DNA: TGTGCCAGCAGCATGGGACAGGGGACGATTAACTATGGCTACACCTTC.